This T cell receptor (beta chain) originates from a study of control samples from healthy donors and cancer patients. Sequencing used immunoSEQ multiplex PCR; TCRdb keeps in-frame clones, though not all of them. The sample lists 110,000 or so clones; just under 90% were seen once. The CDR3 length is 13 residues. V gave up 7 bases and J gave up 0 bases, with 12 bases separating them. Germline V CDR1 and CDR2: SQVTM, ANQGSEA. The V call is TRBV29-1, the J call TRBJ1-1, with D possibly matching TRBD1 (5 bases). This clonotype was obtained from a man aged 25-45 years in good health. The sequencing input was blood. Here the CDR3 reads CSARQGMNTEAFF. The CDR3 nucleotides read TGCAGCGCTCGCCAGGGAATGAACACTGAAGCTTTCTTT.